This TCR beta chain was obtained from a study of shared clonotypes between healthy human individuals. Repertoires were generated with immunoSEQ multiplex PCR, while TCRdb's copy carries only in-frame clones and drops some. The sample has 1.5 million to 2.5 million clones, approximately 94% seen once; the top ten hold 1% to 1.5%. The CDR3 has 11 amino acids. The germline V gene encodes CDR1 GTSNPN and CDR2 SVGIG (reference sequence). Trimming took 3 bases from V and 7 from J, leaving 9 bases between them. CD45RO-negative CD8 cells positively selected for CCR7 made up the naive population, which excluded terminally differentiated effector memory CD45RA+ cells.

The source material was naive CD8+ T cells sorted from blood. This chain uses TRBV30 with TRBJ1-1; D remains unclear. The sequence derives from a man younger than 30 in good health. The CDR3 nucleotides read TGTGCCTGGAGCGCGATAGATGAAGCTTTCTTT. Protein sequence: CAWSAIDEAFF.